This entry lists 18 T cell receptor beta chains sequenced from one sample in a study of CD8+ T cells in alopecia areata. Treatment meaning: oral pan-JAK inhibitor, 5-10 mg twice daily. Sequencing used cDNA as its template, made by extracting RNA and reverse transcribing it. Using immunoSEQ multiplex PCR, the repertoire was profiled, and TCRdb retains in-frame clones only, with some absent. The sample contains about 76,000 clones, around 66% of which appear only once. The sample consisted of CD8+ T cells sorted from blood, taken at week 24, from a patient treated with tofacitinib. These receptors were collected from a human donor with alopecia areata.

There are many counts of this clone. This chain connects TRBV9 to TRBJ2-1; D possibly corresponds to TRBD2 (5 bases). There are 14 residues in the CDR3. V was shortened by 3 bases and J by 8 bases, with 15 bases between the two germline ends. Germline V gene sequence: CDR1 SGDLS, CDR2 YYNGEE. The CDR3 DNA is TGTGCCAGCAGCGCGCAACTAGTGACCCATGAGCAGTTCTTC. It codes for CASSAQLVTHEQFF.

The chain is built from TRBV6-5 and TRBJ2-5, with D unresolved. CDR1 is MNHEY, CDR2 SVGAGI, per germline. This CDR3 region has 13 residues. V lost 0 bases and J 1 base, leaving 3 bases between the germline ends. CDR3 region: CASSYSSQETQYF. The CDR3 coding sequence is TGTGCCAGCAGTTACTCCAGCCAAGAGACCCAGTACTTC.

The chain combines TRBV27 with TRBJ2-7; 7 nucleotides align to TRBD1. Germline CDR1 reads MNHEY; CDR2 reads SMNVEV (reference sequence). This CDR3 has 17 amino acids. With 5 bases clipped from V and 4 bases from J, the junction kept 17 bases outside the gene matches. This chain's CDR3 is CASSATGVQGPEYEQYF. CDR3 nucleotides: TGTGCCAGCAGTGCTACAGGGGTCCAGGGTCCCGAATACGAGCAGTACTTC.

This clone showed up many times. This chain connects TRBV7-3 to TRBJ2-3, with D unresolved. The germline V gene has CDR1 SGHTA and CDR2 FQGTGA. CDR3 length: 15 amino acids. V dropped 0 bases and J dropped 1 base, with 8 bases sitting between them. The CDR3 loop reads CASSLTPPGTDTQYF. In nucleotides, the CDR3 is TGTGCCAGCAGCTTAACACCCCCGGGCACAGATACGCAGTATTTT.

V and J are TRBV4-1 and TRBJ1-1; possibly TRBD1 for D (5 bases). Trimming took 1 base from V and 4 from J, leaving 13 bases between them. Germline CDR1 reads MGHRA; CDR2 reads YSYEKL. CDR3 size: 15 residues. The CDR3 DNA reads TGCGCCAGCAGCCAAGGCATCCGGGGGGGCACTGAAGCTTTCTTT. Translating it yields CASSQGIRGGTEAFF.

The CDR3 DNA sequence: TGTGCCAGCAGTTTTGTCGGGGGGTCCTACAATGAGCAGTTCTTC. It translates to CASSFVGGSYNEQFF. The chain uses TRBV27 and TRBJ2-1, with 7 bases lining up with TRBD2. From germline, CDR1 is MNHEY and CDR2 SMNVEV (reference sequence). The CDR3 runs to 15 residues. After removal of 3 bases from V and 1 base from J, the junction contained 3 bases not matched to a gene.

A word on this clone: An end of the junction differs from the germline gene, which may be a read error. DNA of the CDR3: TGTGCCAGCAGCCGCACGACTTGGGACCGAATATCCTCCGAGCAGTACTTC. It encodes CASSRTTWDRISSEQYF. J is TRBJ2-7 and V is TRBV7-2; tentatively, D is TRBD1 or TRBD2 (5 bases each). From germline, CDR1 is SGHTA and CDR2 FQGNSA. The CDR3 spans 17 residues.

The table lists this clone with a few counts. The chain couples TRBV4-3 to TRBJ2-7; D possibly corresponds to TRBD1 (7 bases). V lost 1 base and J lost 3, with 13 bases in between. Germline loops: CDR1 LGHNA, CDR2 YSLEER. The CDR3 extends over 15 amino acids. The CDR3 DNA is TGCGCCAGCAGCCAAGGGGCAGGGGGGAACTACGAGCAGTACTTC. Its translation is CASSQGAGGNYEQYF.

This CDR3 reads CASRLGRGLELPHEQYF. The CDR3 DNA is TGTGCAAGTCGCTTAGGCCGCGGACTAGAATTGCCGCACGAGCAGTACTTC. The chain couples TRBV12-2 to TRBJ2-7; TRBD2 is the table's D call, not checked against the DNA. TRBV12-2 is shown as a pseudogene. CDR3 length equals 17 residues.

V is TRBV5-6 and J is TRBJ2-1; 10 nucleotides line up with TRBD2. V shed 0 bases and J 8 bases; nucleotides not matched to a gene: 5. The CDR3 runs 15 residues. CDR1 and CDR2 (germline): SGHDT, YYEEEE. This CDR3 reads CASSLDSGGAYEQFF. The CDR3 DNA sequence: TGTGCCAGCAGCTTGGACAGCGGGGGGGCATATGAGCAGTTCTTC. Full variable domain (rest looked up from reference TRBV5-6 and TRBJ2-1): DAGVTQSPTHLIKTRGQQVTLRCSPKSGHDTVSWYQQALGQGPQFIFQYYEEEERQRGNFPDRFSGHQFPNYSSELNVNALLLGDSALYLCASSLDSGGAYEQFFGPGTRLTVL.

V gene TRBV7-9 combines with J gene TRBJ1-1; D gene ambiguous. The CDR3 sequence is 13 residues long. Germline CDR1 SEHNR, CDR2 FQNEAQ (reference sequence). With 5 bases removed from V and 4 bases from J, the gap between germline ends came to 11 bases. CDR3 bases: TGTGCCAGCAGCCCTGAATGGAGCACTGAAGCTTTCTTT. This encodes CASSPEWSTEAFF.

This sequence joins TRBV18 and TRBJ2-7; 12 bases agree with TRBD1. Germline V gene sequence: CDR1 KGHSH, CDR2 LQKENI. V lost 5 bases, J lost 5 bases, and 4 bases stayed unmatched. This CDR3 has 14 residues. CDR3 DNA: TGTGCCAGCTCAGCGGGACAGGGGGCGGACGAGCAGTACTTC. It is translated as CASSAGQGADEQYF. Filled out from reference TRBV18 and TRBJ2-7, the complete variable domain reads NAGVMQNPRHLVRRRGQEARLRCSPMKGHSHVYWYRQLPEEGLKFMVYLQKENIIDESGMPKERFSAEFPKEGPSILRIQQVVRGDSAAYFCASSAGQGADEQYFGPGTRLTVT.

The rearrangement joins TRBV27 to TRBJ2-7, with 8 bases matching TRBD1. Per germline, CDR1 MNHEY and CDR2 SMNVEV (reference sequence). Trimming removed 4 bases from V and 6 bases from J; junction bases left unmatched: 2. The CDR3 is 12 residues long. DNA for the CDR3: TGTGCCAGCAGTTGGACAGGGCGCGAGCAGTACTTC. Translation gives CASSWTGREQYF.

The chain recombines TRBV5-1 with TRBJ2-2; D may be TRBD2 (5 bases). The germline gives CDR1 SGHRS, CDR2 YFSETQ. This CDR3 spans 14 amino acids. V was pared by 6 bases and J by 0 bases, with 9 bases between. Here the CDR3 DNA reads TGCGCCAGCAAGCTAGCAGCGAACACCGGGGAGCTGTTTTTT. As protein: CASKLAANTGELFF. The variable domain in full, with the rest retrieved from reference TRBV5-1 and TRBJ2-2, is KAGVTQTPRYLIKTRGQQVTLSCSPISGHRSVSWYQQTPGQGLQFLFEYFSETQRNKGNFPGRFSGRQFSNSRSEMNVSTLELGDSALYLCASKLAANTGELFFGEGSRLTVL.

The V and J genes are TRBV7-9 and TRBJ1-2; 8 bases fit TRBD1. This CDR3 comprises 14 residues. Looked up from germline, CDR1 is SEHNR and CDR2 is FQNEAQ (reference sequence). J gave up 2 bases and V 2 bases, and 1 base lay outside the gene matches. The CDR3 loop reads CASSLQGANYGYTF. In DNA form, the CDR3 reads TGTGCCAGCAGCTTACAGGGGGCGAACTATGGCTACACCTTC.

The chain has TRBV27 and TRBJ2-1; D uncertain. Germline lookup yields CDR1 MNHEY and CDR2 SMNVEV (reference sequence). This CDR3 spans 16 amino acids. The V and J ends lost 0 bases and 1 base respectively, with 10 bases between them. CDR3 sequence: CASSLSARPSYNEQFF. The DNA for the CDR3 is TGTGCCAGCAGTTTATCGGCCAGACCTTCCTACAATGAGCAGTTCTTC.

The chain has TRBV7-9 and TRBJ2-2; D remains unclear. The ends were cut back, 5 bases at V and 7 bases at J, with 11 bases in the middle. This CDR3 is 13 amino acids long. The germline gives CDR1 SEHNR, CDR2 FQNEAQ (reference sequence). Written as DNA, the CDR3 is TGTGCCAGCAGCCCAGGATATGGCGGGGAGCTGTTTTTT. Translation: CASSPGYGGELFF.

The chain has TRBV4-1 and TRBJ1-1; TRBD1 might be the D (5 bases). The germline CDR1 and CDR2 sequences are MGHRA and YSYEKL. This CDR3 contains 17 residues. The V end lost 4 bases, the J end lost 4 bases, and 22 bases lay between the germline ends. Here the CDR3 reads CASSPLIGARGGTEAFF. In DNA, the CDR3 is TGCGCCAGCAGCCCTTTGATTGGGGCTAGGGGAGGCACTGAAGCTTTCTTT.